The 16 T cell receptor beta chains given below trace back to one sample, sequenced in a study of human T cells and chemical hapten exposure. Time point noted: patch test 2, 6 weeks after DPC sensitization. Treatment noted: therapeutic diphenylcyclopropenone sensitization with weekly scalp DPC. TCRdb independently ran MiXCR on the RACE reads; one entry per CDR3 protein. The sample includes approximately 69,000 distinct CDR3 sequences, over 9% seen only once; the top ten take around 6.8%. Source: whole blood, taken in connection with sensitization to the hapten diphenylcyclopropenone (DPC). These receptors all stem from a woman between 50 and 59 years old with alopecia areata. Some clones in this sample may be carry-over from other donors' samples.

This clonotype was counted ten times or more. The rearrangement uses TRBV7-2 and TRBJ2-6; D is undetermined. The CDR3 length is 17 residues. Germline-derived CDR1 and CDR2 are SGHTA and FQGNSA. The V gene lost 2 bases and the J gene lost 0 bases, with 11 bases spanning the gap. The CDR3 region has the DNA TGTGCCAGCAGCTTAAGTCAACTGATCTCTGGGGCCAACGTCCTGACTTTC. Translated, it gives CASSLSQLISGANVLTF.

This clonotype has ten or more counts. The gene calls are TRBV20-1 and TRBJ2-7, with TRBD1 matching over 8 bases. The V segment lost 5 bases and the J segment 0 bases; nucleotides outside the gene matches: 9. The CDR3 is 15 residues long. From germline, CDR1 is DFQATT and CDR2 SNEGSKA (reference sequence). The CDR3 is CSAGPPGQDSYEQYF. The CDR3 DNA follows: TGCAGTGCTGGACCCCCGGGACAGGACTCCTACGAGCAGTACTTC.

This clonotype has ten or more counts. The chain uses TRBV7-2 and TRBJ2-1; 9 bases map to TRBD2. Germline V gives CDR1 SGHTA, CDR2 FQGNSA. CDR3 length: 15 residues. Trimming at V came to 1 base and at J to 6 bases, leaving 4 bases not matched to a gene. The CDR3, as DNA: TGTGCCAGCAGCTTAGGGACTAGCGTAGGCAATGAGCAGTTCTTC. This codes for CASSLGTSVGNEQFF. The whole variable domain, remainder taken from reference TRBV7-2 and TRBJ2-1, is GAGVSQSPSNKVTEKGKDVELRCDPISGHTALYWYRQSLGQGLEFLIYFQGNSAPDKSGLPSDRFSAERTGGSVSTLTIQRTQQEDSAVYLCASSLGTSVGNEQFFGPGTRLTVL.

This clonotype was observed at least ten times. This sequence joins TRBV19 and TRBJ1-5; 7 bases are shared with TRBD1. Per germline, CDR1 LNHDA and CDR2 SQIVND (reference sequence). The V segment lost 5 bases and the J segment 5 bases; nucleotides outside the gene matches: 6. The CDR3 runs to 14 residues. The CDR3, as DNA: TGTGCCAGTAGTTTCGGACAGGTGCATCAGCCCCAGCATTTT. This gives the protein CASSFGQVHQPQHF.

This clonotype has just a few counts. The chain recombines TRBV5-6 with TRBJ2-7; 7 nucleotides match TRBD2. Losses at the gene ends were 4 bases for V and 0 bases for J; bases not matched to a gene: 10. The germline CDR1 and CDR2 sequences are SGHDT and YYEEEE. The CDR3 is 16 amino acids. The CDR3 DNA reads as TGTGCCAGCAGCAGGGACTACGACCTGGGCTCCTACGAGCAGTACTTC. Translating it yields CASSRDYDLGSYEQYF.

The chain couples TRBV6-2 or TRBV6-3 to TRBJ2-7; TRBD1 or TRBD2 may be the D gene (5 bases each). Germline V gives CDR1 MNHEY, CDR2 SVGEGT. Trimming removed 0 bases from V and 0 bases from J, with 15 bases in between. The CDR3 has 17 residues. CDR3 nucleotides: TGTGCCAGCAGTTACTCGACCGTGGGGGAGTTCTCCTACGAGCAGTACTTC. As protein: CASSYSTVGEFSYEQYF.

The rearrangement joins TRBV4-2 to TRBJ2-2, with D possibly TRBD1 on 6 matching bases. The V end was cut by 4 bases, the J end by 5 bases, with 17 bases between. This CDR3 region has 16 residues. Germline V gene data show CDR1 as LGHNA and CDR2 as YNFKEQ. This chain's CDR3 is CASSPQGRGATGELFF. Written as DNA, the CDR3 is TGTGCCAGCAGCCCACAGGGCCGAGGGGCAACCGGGGAGCTGTTTTTT.

Concerning this clonotype itself: A much larger clone sits a single nucleotide away, making a read error possible. The CDR3 spells CVSSYNEQFF. The CDR3 bases are TGTGTCAGCAGCTACAATGAGCAGTTCTTC. This chain links TRBV7-2 with TRBJ2-1; no reliable D call. This CDR3 has 10 residues. Per germline, CDR1 SGHTA and CDR2 FQGNSA.

This rearrangement joins TRBV7-3 to TRBJ2-5; D gene uncertain. Germline CDR1 is SGHTA and CDR2 is FQGTGA. The ends were cut back, 2 bases at V and 2 bases at J, with 12 bases in the middle. The CDR3 length is 15 residues. The DNA for the CDR3 is TGTGCCAGCAGCTTAGTTCCGGAAACTCAAGAGACCCAGTACTTC. Translating gives CASSLVPETQETQYF.

This clonotype was recorded a few times. The genes are TRBV12-3 or TRBV12-4 and TRBJ1-1, with unresolved D. The CDR3 has 14 amino acids. The germline V and J ends were trimmed by 3 bases and 5 bases, with 13 bases remaining between them. This chain's CDR3 is CASSFMISSTEAFF. As DNA, the CDR3 is TGTGCCAGCAGTTTCATGATTTCGAGTACTGAAGCTTTCTTT.

This chain links TRBV21-1 with TRBJ1-4. TRBV21-1 counts as a pseudogene. This CDR3 region has 15 residues. The chain's CDR3 is CASSKMWGFCEKLFF. The CDR3 nucleotides read TGTGCCAGCAGCAAGATGTGGGGATTCTGTGAAAAACTGTTTTTT.

This clonotype showed up many times. This rearrangement joins TRBV29-1 to TRBJ2-3, with 8 nucleotides matching TRBD2. V trimming: 7 bases; J trimming: 4 bases; junction bases outside the gene matches: 13. The CDR3 loop spans 15 amino acids. CDR1 is SQVTM, CDR2 ANQGSEA, per germline. The CDR3 sequence is CSALSASGSPDTQYF. CDR3 DNA: TGCAGCGCCCTTTCGGCGAGCGGGAGTCCAGATACGCAGTATTTT.

The V and J genes are TRBV9 and TRBJ2-6; D gene ambiguous. This CDR3 is built from 16 residues. With 0 bases removed from V and 2 bases from J, the gap between germline ends came to 9 bases. Germline loops: CDR1 SGDLS, CDR2 YYNGEE. In DNA, the CDR3 is TGTGCCAGCAGCGTAGCTAGTCTCCCTGGGGCCAACGTCCTGACTTTC. Its protein is CASSVASLPGANVLTF.

In this sample, this clonotype turned up a few times. The chain recombines TRBV19 with TRBJ1-5; D unclear. Trimming shortened V by 6 bases and J by 0 bases, and 12 bases separated the two germline ends. This CDR3 contains 15 residues. The germline gives CDR1 LNHDA, CDR2 SQIVND (reference sequence). Here the CDR3 reads CASSTKGNSNQPQHF. The CDR3 DNA follows: TGTGCCAGTAGCACGAAAGGCAATAGCAATCAGCCCCAGCATTTT.

This clonotype was seen only a few times. The chain is built from TRBV29-1 and TRBJ2-7, with TRBD2 matching 7 bases. CDR3 length: 13 residues. Germline-derived CDR1 and CDR2 are SQVTM and ANQGSEA. Trimming cost V 4 bases and J 6 bases; bases outside gene matches: 9. The CDR3 DNA follows: TGCAGCGTTGTTGTTGGCGGGAGTGGCGAGCAGTACTTC. This encodes CSVVVGGSGEQYF.

The gene calls are TRBV29-1 and TRBJ1-2; TRBD1 aligns across 7 bases. V was clipped by 6 bases and J by 4 bases; unmatched bases: 2. Germline assignment: CDR1 SQVTM and CDR2 ANQGSEA. There are 11 residues in the CDR3. DNA of the CDR3: TGCAGCGTGGGACAGCGCTATGGCTACACCTTC. Translated: CSVGQRYGYTF.